Listed below are T cell receptor beta chains from one sample, sequenced in a study of control samples from healthy donors and cancer patients. Generated by immunoSEQ multiplex PCR, the TCRdb table keeps only in-frame clones and is missing some. The sample has 110,000 or so clones, approximately 90% seen once. The sample consisted of blood. Receptors were obtained from a woman aged 45-60 years in good health. Both conserved end residues are part of each CDR3. D genes are given only for firm matches. Clone size, where shown, is once, few, many, or a class for clones that have expanded.

D: TRBD1
J: TRBJ1-6
size: NA
V: TRBV7-3
DNA: TGTGCCAGCAGCTCAACAGGGGGGTATAATTCACCCCTCCACTTT
CDR3: CASSSTGGYNSPLHF

D: TRBD1
J: TRBJ1-1
size: NA
V: TRBV2
DNA: TGTGCCAGCCCAACCGCCAGGGACAGGGAAGGGAGGGGTACCTTTAACACTGAAGCTTTCTTT
CDR3: CASPTARDREGRGTFNTEAFF

D: TRBD1
J: TRBJ1-2
size: NA
V: TRBV7-2
DNA: TGTGCCAGCAGCTCCAGAGGACAGGGCCGGCGCTATGGCTACACCTTC
CDR3: CASSSRGQGRRYGYTF

D: TRBD2
J: TRBJ2-2
size: few
V: TRBV18
DNA: TGTGCCAGCTCACAGGGACTAGCGGGAGACAGCGGGGAGCTGTTTTTT
CDR3: CASSQGLAGDSGELFF

D: NA
J: TRBJ1-1
size: NA
V: TRBV7-2
DNA: TGTGCCAGCAGCTTGACGAACACTGAAGCTTTCTTT
CDR3: CASSLTNTEAFF

D: TRBD2
J: TRBJ2-1
size: NA
V: TRBV9
DNA: TGTGCCAGCAGCGCAAGAGTTAGCGGGAGCTACAATGAGCAGTTCTTC
CDR3: CASSARVSGSYNEQFF

D: NA
J: TRBJ2-2
size: NA
V: TRBV7-9
DNA: TGTGCCAGCAGCTTAAAGGGACCGAACACCGGGGAGCTGTTTTTT
CDR3: CASSLKGPNTGELFF

D: TRBD1
J: TRBJ2-3
size: NA
V: TRBV7-9
DNA: TGTGCCAGCAGCCCATCGGATCCGGGACAGGGCCGTACAGATACGCAGTATTTT
CDR3: CASSPSDPGQGRTDTQYF

D: TRBD2
J: TRBJ2-3
size: NA
V: TRBV4-3
DNA: TGCGCCAGCAGCCAAGGACTAGCGGGAGGTACAGATACGCAGTATTTT
CDR3: CASSQGLAGGTDTQYF

D: NA
J: TRBJ2-3
size: NA
V: TRBV12-5
DNA: TGTGCTAGTGGCCCGGGGGACGTCTCTAGCACAGATACGCAGTATTTT
CDR3: CASGPGDVSSTDTQYF

D: TRBD2
J: TRBJ2-5
size: NA
V: TRBV2
DNA: TGTGCCAGCAGTCAACAGGGAGCGGGAGAAGAGACCCAGTACTTC
CDR3: CASSQQGAGEETQYF

D: NA
J: TRBJ1-5
size: NA
V: TRBV7-2
DNA: TGTGCCAGCAGCTTATGGCGGAATCAGCCCCAGCATTTT
CDR3: CASSLWRNQPQHF

D: TRBD2
J: TRBJ2-1
size: NA
V: TRBV4-1
DNA: TGCGCCAGCAGCCAAGCGGCGGGGGGGCTGTTTGAGCAGTTCTTC
CDR3: CASSQAAGGLFEQFF

D: NA
J: TRBJ1-1
size: NA
V: TRBV27
DNA: TGTGCCAGCAGTTTTCAAGGGACCACTGAAGCTTTCTTT
CDR3: CASSFQGTTEAFF

D: NA
J: TRBJ2-3
size: NA
V: TRBV6-5
DNA: TGTGCCAGCAGATCCTTGGGTACGTCAGATACGCAGTATTTT
CDR3: CASRSLGTSDTQYF

D: TRBD2
J: TRBJ2-3
size: few
V: TRBV14
DNA: TGTGCCAGCAGCCAACCCGAACTAGCGGCGGGGGCAGATACGCAGTATTTT
CDR3: CASSQPELAAGADTQYF

D: NA
J: TRBJ2-7
size: once
V: TRBV5-1
DNA: TGCGCCAGCAGCTTGTTAGCCAGAGACTACGAGCAGTACTTC
CDR3: CASSLLARDYEQYF

D: NA
J: TRBJ2-2
size: NA
V: TRBV6-5
DNA: TGTGCCAGCAGTTACGGTAGGGGGAGAGCCGGGGAGCTGTTTTTT
CDR3: CASSYGRGRAGELFF

D: NA
J: TRBJ1-2
size: NA
V: TRBV10-3
DNA: TGTGCCATCAGTGATTGGGGGATCTATGGCTACACCTTC
CDR3: CAISDWGIYGYTF

D: NA
J: TRBJ2-5
size: NA
V: TRBV6-5
DNA: TGTGCCAGCAGCGCCCCCGCTAGCTTACAAGAGACCCAGTACTTC
CDR3: CASSAPASLQETQYF

D: NA
J: TRBJ2-1
size: NA
V: TRBV7-6
DNA: TGTGCCAGCAGCTTAGGAACTAGCCGCTACAATGAGCAGTTCTTC
CDR3: CASSLGTSRYNEQFF

D: NA
J: TRBJ1-6
size: few
V: TRBV6-5
DNA: TGTGCCAGCAGTTACTCTCACGGGAAGGGCAATTCACCCCTCCACTTT
CDR3: CASSYSHGKGNSPLHF

D: NA
J: TRBJ1-5
size: NA
V: TRBV5-5
DNA: TGTGCCAGCAGCTTGGCAACAGCGAATCAGCCCCAGCATTTT
CDR3: CASSLATANQPQHF

D: NA
J: TRBJ1-3
size: NA
V: TRBV15
DNA: TGTGCCACCAGCAGAGGCTCTGGCTCTGGAAACACCATATATTTT
CDR3: CATSRGSGSGNTIYF

D: NA
J: TRBJ1-1
size: NA
V: TRBV29-1
DNA: TGCAGCGCCGAAGGGACAAGGAACACTGAAGCTTTCTTT
CDR3: CSAEGTRNTEAFF

D: NA
J: TRBJ2-3
size: NA
V: TRBV18
DNA: TGTGCCAGCTCACCACCCGCGGATACGCAGTATTTT
CDR3: CASSPPADTQYF

D: NA
J: TRBJ1-1
size: NA
V: TRBV29-1
DNA: TGCAGCGTTGCCCGAGAAGGGGGGAACACTGAAGCTTTCTTT
CDR3: CSVAREGGNTEAFF

D: NA
J: TRBJ1-6
size: NA
V: TRBV3-1/TRBV3-2
DNA: TGTGCCAGCAGCCAAGATCAGGGTTCACCCCTCCACTTT
CDR3: CASSQDQGSPLHF

D: NA
J: TRBJ2-5
size: NA
V: TRBV12-3/TRBV12-4
DNA: TGTGCCAGCAGAAGGGGGGGGGAAGAGACCCAGTACTTC
CDR3: CASRRGGEETQYF

D: TRBD1
J: TRBJ1-2
size: few
V: TRBV7-8
DNA: TGTGCCAGCAGCGGATATGACAGGGAGGACTATGGCTACACCTTC
CDR3: CASSGYDREDYGYTF

D: NA
J: TRBJ2-5
size: NA
V: TRBV27
DNA: TGTGCCAGCAGTTTATCGAGGCTAGCGGAGACCCAGTACTTC
CDR3: CASSLSRLAETQYF

D: NA
J: TRBJ2-3
size: NA
V: TRBV27
DNA: TGTGCCAGCAGTTTATATTCGCCGGCGGGAAAGGATACGCAGTATTTT
CDR3: CASSLYSPAGKDTQYF

D: TRBD2
J: TRBJ2-5
size: NA
V: TRBV3-1/TRBV3-2
DNA: TGTGCCAGCACCCCTAGCGGCTTCCAAGAGACCCAGTACTTC
CDR3: CASTPSGFQETQYF

D: TRBD1
J: TRBJ2-7
size: NA
V: TRBV29-1
DNA: TGCAGCGTTCTGTTGGACAGGGCCTACGAGCAGTACTTC
CDR3: CSVLLDRAYEQYF

D: NA
J: TRBJ1-1
size: NA
V: TRBV27
DNA: TGTGCCAGCAGTTTTGGTCGCTTGAACACTGAAGCTTTCTTT
CDR3: CASSFGRLNTEAFF

D: NA
J: TRBJ2-2
size: few
V: TRBV25-1
DNA: TGTGCCAGCAGTGACACCACCGGGGAGCTGTTTTTT
CDR3: CASSDTTGELFF

D: NA
J: TRBJ2-3
size: once
V: TRBV5-6
DNA: TGTGCCAGCAGCTCTAGCACAGATACGCAGTATTTT
CDR3: CASSSSTDTQYF

D: NA
J: TRBJ1-5
size: NA
V: TRBV21-1
DNA: TGTGCCAGCAGCCCCCGTTGTGACCAGCCCCAGCATTTT
CDR3: CASSPRCDQPQHF

D: NA
J: TRBJ1-1
size: NA
V: TRBV19
DNA: TGTGCCAGTAGTTTAAGCATGAACACTGAAGCTTTCTTT
CDR3: CASSLSMNTEAFF

D: NA
J: TRBJ1-6
size: NA
V: TRBV18
DNA: TGTGCCAGCTCACCACAGGGGTTGGATCGCTCACCCCTCCACTTT
CDR3: CASSPQGLDRSPLHF

D: NA
J: TRBJ1-2
size: NA
V: TRBV4-2
DNA: TGTGCCAGCAGCCAACCAGCCGGGGGGGCGAATGGCTACACCTTC
CDR3: CASSQPAGGANGYTF

D: NA
J: TRBJ1-5
size: NA
V: TRBV19
DNA: TGTGCCAGTAGGAAGGGAGACCGCAATCAGCCCCAGCATTTT
CDR3: CASRKGDRNQPQHF